One sample yielded the 23 T cell receptor beta chains listed below, sequenced in a study of control samples from healthy donors and cancer patients (dated by TCRdb to about 2020). The library was produced with the immunoSEQ multiplex PCR assay. TCRdb re-hosts the immuneACCESS table, in-frame sequences only. Its copies lack some clones; in the studies checked, an unresolved V gene accounts for under half of them, and the cause for the rest is not known. This sample comprises around 180,000 clones, around 94% of them detected only once. Clones ranked in the top ten supply about 1.4% of the sample. Sample: blood. Receptors originate from a young woman in good health.

The chain couples TRBV6-5 to TRBJ2-5, with D hard to call. This CDR3 has 12 residues. CDR1 is MNHEY, CDR2 SVGAGI, per germline. Deletions cut 8 bases from V and 5 bases from J, with 12 bases between. The CDR3 spells CASRTSFETQYF. As DNA, the CDR3 is TGTGCCAGCCGTACGAGCTTCGAGACCCAGTACTTC.

The chain recombines TRBV29-1 with TRBJ2-7; D is unclear. Trimming pared 1 base from V and 2 bases from J, leaving 9 bases between. The CDR3 runs to 13 residues. CDR1 is SQVTM, CDR2 ANQGSEA, per germline. DNA for the CDR3: TGCAGCGTTGAAGCGCCGATTACCTACGAGCAGTACTTC. This codes for CSVEAPITYEQYF.

The rearrangement joins TRBV6-5 to TRBJ1-2; TRBD1 is a possible D gene (6 bases). CDR1 is MNHEY and CDR2 is SVGAGI in the germline V gene. The CDR3 consists of 14 residues. Trimming pared 7 bases from V and 5 bases from J, leaving 17 bases between. CDR3 nucleotide sequence: TGTGCCAGCACCGGCGGCAGGGGAAAATATGGCTACACCTTC. As protein: CASTGGRGKYGYTF.

As concerns this clone: This sample includes further DNA sequences coding for the same CDR3. The V call is TRBV5-1, the J call TRBJ1-6; D not resolved. V shed 0 bases and J shed 9 bases, with 4 bases lying between them. From germline, CDR1 is SGHRS and CDR2 YFSETQ. The CDR3 loop spans 12 amino acids. This CDR3 reads CASSLGGSPLHF. As DNA, the CDR3 is TGCGCCAGCAGCTTGGGAGGTTCACCCCTCCACTTT.

This rearrangement joins TRBV11-3 to TRBJ1-1; 11 nucleotides match TRBD1. The CDR3 covers 13 residues. The J segment lost 8 bases and the V segment lost 3 bases, leaving 2 bases of the junction unmatched. Germline values: CDR1 SGHNT, CDR2 YENEEA. This CDR3 reads CASSLGQGGEAFF. The CDR3 DNA reads as TGTGCCAGCAGCTTGGGACAGGGGGGAGAAGCTTTCTTT.

The rearrangement uses TRBV10-3 and TRBJ2-1, with 9 bases aligning to TRBD1. The CDR3 covers 15 residues. The junction had 13 bases not matched to a gene; V was cut back by 6 bases and J by 10 bases. Germline values: CDR1 ENHRY, CDR2 SYGVKD. CDR3 in amino acids: CAISLYRDRAFEQFF. The CDR3 DNA reads TGTGCCATCAGCCTTTACCGGGACAGGGCTTTCGAGCAGTTCTTC.

The DNA for the CDR3 is TGCGCCAGCAGCCAAACTGGACAGGGGAACTCACCCCTCCACTTT. Protein sequence: CASSQTGQGNSPLHF. The rearrangement links TRBV4-3 to TRBJ1-6, with 9 bases aligning to TRBD1. J lost 10 bases, V lost 2 bases, and 6 bases had no gene match. The length of the CDR3 is 15 residues. Germline loops: CDR1 LGHNA, CDR2 YSLEER.

This clone has only one observation. This chain connects TRBV6-5 to TRBJ2-2; D remains ambiguous. V was shortened by 6 bases and J by 5 bases, with 10 bases between the two germline ends. CDR1 and CDR2 (germline): MNHEY, SVGAGI. This CDR3 is built from 13 residues. This CDR3 reads CASSRGGTGELFF. The CDR3 DNA is TGTGCCAGCAGCCGAGGTGGGACCGGGGAGCTGTTTTTT.

J is TRBJ1-5 and V is TRBV28; 8 nucleotides match TRBD1. This CDR3 spans 16 amino acids. Trimming at V came to 3 bases and at J to 0 bases, leaving 4 bases not matched to a gene. Germline V gene lookup returns CDR1 MDHEN and CDR2 SYDVKM. CDR3 region: CASSFRTGLSNQPQHF. In nucleotides, the CDR3 is TGTGCCAGCAGTTTCCGGACAGGGCTTAGCAATCAGCCCCAGCATTTT.

This rearrangement joins TRBV28 to TRBJ2-6; D tentatively reads TRBD1 or TRBD2 (6 bases each). The CDR3 covers 14 residues. Deletions cut 6 bases from V and 2 bases from J, with 8 bases between. Germline V gene sequence: CDR1 MDHEN, CDR2 SYDVKM. This CDR3 is CASRGGTGANVLTF. CDR3 nucleotides: TGTGCCAGCAGAGGGGGGACTGGGGCCAACGTCCTGACTTTC. Full variable domain (outside the CDR3, taken from reference TRBV28 and TRBJ2-6): DVKVTQSSRYLVKRTGEKVFLECVQDMDHENMFWYRQDPGLGLRLIYFSYDVKMKEKGDIPEGYSVSREKKERFSLILESASTNQTSMYLCASRGGTGANVLTFGAGSRLTVL.

The chain combines TRBV28 with TRBJ1-4, with D unclear. Germline V gene lookup returns CDR1 MDHEN and CDR2 SYDVKM. Trimming shortened V by 3 bases and J by 10 bases, and 27 bases separated the two germline ends. The CDR3 consists of 18 residues. The CDR3 loop is CASSFGVRQPRDRGKLFF. The CDR3 nucleotides read TGTGCCAGCAGTTTTGGTGTCCGGCAGCCTCGAGATCGAGGAAAACTGTTTTTT.

CDR3 in amino acids: CASSLFGGTDTQYF. For the CDR3, the DNA is TGTGCCAGCAGCTTGTTTGGGGGCACAGATACGCAGTATTTT. The chain has TRBV5-4 and TRBJ2-3, with unresolved D. Germline-derived CDR1 and CDR2 are SGHNT and YYREEE (reference sequence). The CDR3 is 14 amino acids. Between the trimmed V and J ends, which lost 1 base and 1 base, there was a span of 7 bases. Full variable domain (outside the CDR3, taken from reference TRBV5-4 and TRBJ2-3): ETGVTQSPTHLIKTRGQQVTLRCSSQSGHNTVSWYQQALGQGPQFIFQYYREEENGRGNFPPRFSGLQFPNYSSELNVNALELDDSALYLCASSLFGGTDTQYFGPGTRLTVL.

The V call is TRBV7-8, the J call TRBJ2-1; 7 bases fit TRBD1. The germline V gene has CDR1 SGHVS and CDR2 FQNEAQ. The CDR3 runs to 15 residues. After removal of 1 base from V and 10 bases from J, the junction contained 10 bases not matched to a gene. The CDR3 nucleotides are TGTGCCAGCAGCTTAGAAGGGCCGAGGGGGCGGGAGCAGTTCTTC. It yields the protein CASSLEGPRGREQFF.

The V gene is TRBV5-6, the J gene TRBJ2-2, with 8 bases identical to TRBD1. The CDR3 loop spans 16 amino acids. Germline CDR1 and CDR2: SGHDT and YYEEEE. J gave up 6 bases and V 4 bases, and 11 bases lay outside the gene matches. The CDR3 loop reads CASSPGTGVLAGELFF. CDR3 in DNA: TGTGCCAGCAGCCCAGGGACAGGAGTGTTGGCCGGGGAGCTGTTTTTT. Based on the CDR3 plus reference TRBV5-6 and TRBJ2-2, the full variable domain is DAGVTQSPTHLIKTRGQQVTLRCSPKSGHDTVSWYQQALGQGPQFIFQYYEEEERQRGNFPDRFSGHQFPNYSSELNVNALLLGDSALYLCASSPGTGVLAGELFFGEGSRLTVL.

V is TRBV4-2 and J is TRBJ1-1; D possibly corresponds to TRBD1 (6 bases). The CDR3 runs 13 residues. Germline V gene data show CDR1 as LGHNA and CDR2 as YNFKEQ. V was clipped by 3 bases and J by 1 base, with 6 bases between them. The CDR3: CASSQTGNTEAFF. CDR3 nucleotides: TGTGCCAGCAGCCAGACAGGGAACACTGAAGCTTTCTTT.

The rearrangement joins TRBV5-5 to TRBJ1-2; the D is unclear. V dropped 0 bases and J dropped 2 bases, with 11 bases sitting between them. This CDR3 comprises 15 residues. Looked up from germline, CDR1 is SGHKS and CDR2 is YYEKEE (reference sequence). The CDR3 region is CASSLAGNLNYGYTF. The CDR3 DNA reads as TGTGCCAGCAGCTTGGCGGGCAATCTAAACTATGGCTACACCTTC. Filled out from reference TRBV5-5 and TRBJ1-2, the complete variable domain reads DAGVTQSPTHLIKTRGQQVTLRCSPISGHKSVSWYQQVLGQGPQFIFQYYEKEERGRGNFPDRFSARQFPNYSSELNVNALLLGDSALYLCASSLAGNLNYGYTFGSGTRLTVV.

This chain joins TRBV6-5 and TRBJ1-2; D unclear. The CDR3 is made up of 15 amino acids. The V gene's germline CDR1 is MNHEY and CDR2 SVGAGI. The V end was cut by 2 bases, the J end by 4 bases, with 14 bases between. CDR3 protein: CASSYDAGSAYGYTF. CDR3 nucleotide sequence: TGTGCCAGCAGTTACGATGCAGGATCCGCCTATGGCTACACCTTC.

This clone has just one count. This rearrangement joins TRBV5-6 to TRBJ1-3; D is unclear. V lost 1 base, J lost 2 bases, and 19 bases lay in between. The CDR3 runs 18 residues. Germline lookup yields CDR1 SGHDT and CDR2 YYEEEE. The CDR3 loop reads CASSLYPLGSGTGNTIYF. In nucleotides, the CDR3 is TGTGCCAGCAGCTTGTACCCCCTGGGGTCTGGAACTGGAAACACCATATATTTT.

As to this clone: Other DNA sequences in this sample translate to the same CDR3. V gene TRBV18 combines with J gene TRBJ1-6; 11 positions agree with TRBD1. Germline V gene lookup returns CDR1 KGHSH and CDR2 LQKENI. The J segment lost 8 bases and the V segment lost 4 bases, leaving 1 base of the junction unmatched. The CDR3 totals 14 residues. The CDR3 DNA sequence: TGTGCCAGCTCACGGACAGGGGGCGATTCACCCCTCCACTTT. Translating gives CASSRTGGDSPLHF.

This chain joins TRBV15 and TRBJ2-3, with D uncertain. The germline V gene has CDR1 LNHNV and CDR2 YYDKDF (reference sequence). The ends were cut back, 2 bases at V and 3 bases at J, with 9 bases in the middle. This CDR3 comprises 14 residues. The CDR3 sequence: CATSRPPYTDTQYF. DNA of the CDR3: TGTGCCACCAGCAGACCGCCTTATACAGATACGCAGTATTTT.

This chain links TRBV11-2 with TRBJ2-1; D call uncertain. Trimming pared 8 bases from V and 0 bases from J, leaving 11 bases between. Germline CDR1 reads SGHAT; CDR2 reads FQNNGV. The CDR3 has 14 residues. CDR3 in DNA: TGTGCCAGCGGTCGCGGAATCTCCTACAATGAGCAGTTCTTC. As protein: CASGRGISYNEQFF.

The chain employs TRBV11-3 and TRBJ1-1; 8 bases fit TRBD1. Germline CDR1 is SGHNT and CDR2 is YENEEA. J gave up 7 bases and V 5 bases, and 3 bases lay outside the gene matches. The CDR3 is 12 residues long. In DNA form, the CDR3 reads TGTGCCAGCAGCGGACAGGGTTTTGAAGCTTTCTTT. Translated: CASSGQGFEAFF.

This chain connects TRBV29-1 to TRBJ2-6, with no clear D. From germline, CDR1 is SQVTM and CDR2 ANQGSEA. Trimming removed 0 bases from V and 0 bases from J, with 12 bases in between. The CDR3 runs 17 residues. CDR3 bases: TGCAGCGTTGAAGATCTTACTTCAAGCTCTGGGGCCAACGTCCTGACTTTC. This codes for CSVEDLTSSSGANVLTF.